This T cell receptor (beta chain) appears in the sequencing data of a study of blood T cell repertoires in COVID-19. Study-wide background: Some COVID-19 samples were acute and others convalescent; all came from the United States, Italy and Spain. PBMCs, B-cell-depleted T cells, or T cells were the source of the cDNA or gDNA that made up the material.

Per germline, CDR1 GTSNPN and CDR2 SVGIG (reference sequence). Trimming shortened V by 7 bases and J by 5 bases, and 13 bases separated the two germline ends. CDR3 length: 12 amino acids. Profiled with immunoSEQ multiplex PCR; TCRdb holds only in-frame clones, not every one. The sample has 300,000 to 400,000 clones; 80% to 90% are singletons. This sequence joins TRBV30 and TRBJ2-3; perhaps TRBD2 as D (6 bases). The source is a woman aged 55-70 years with COVID-19, enrolled during active disease. The source material was peripheral blood. The CDR3 bases are TGTGCCTACACCGGGGGTGGAGATACGCAGTATTTT. This gives the protein CAYTGGGDTQYF.